Listed here is a single TCR beta chain. The antigen it recognizes is unknown. Base quality data are lacking; no much larger clone is found one base away. The CDR3, cysteine through phenylalanine, is 15 amino acids long. CDR3 DNA is the only sequence kept; it has 45 bases, read in frame from the first base. The germline V gene provides CDR1 SNHLY and CDR2 FYNNEI. V and J lose 3 bases and 7 bases, and a span of 19 bases separates them. In total, 666 healthy bone marrow donors made up the cohort. Cohort members were all nominally healthy when sampled, although unrecorded immune exposures were likely present. The donor was CMV seropositive and belonged to the group of 250 to 300 seropositive cohort members. A peripheral blood sample was collected from each donor, and TCR beta sequencing was performed on peripheral blood mononuclear cells. The Qiagen DNeasy Blood Extraction Kit was used to extract genomic DNA from the blood cell samples.

The method behind the library was the immunoSEQ multiplex PCR assay. A mixture of 60 forward primers for TCR Vbeta segments and 13 reverse primers for TCR Jbeta segments was used in the multiplex PCR. The CDR3 region of rearranged TCR beta genes was amplified from genomic DNA by a multiplex PCR assay. The amplified TCR beta libraries were sequenced on the Illumina HiSeq System as 87-base-pair reads. Per the source publication's procedure: In a later analysis, approximately 74 million unique TCR beta chains were counted across the 500 to 850 repertoires, and approximately 9.9 million of these chains were shared by at least two donors. A nearest-neighbor algorithm error-corrected the raw reads and collapsed the reads into unique sequences, merging closely related sequences to remove PCR and sequencing errors. V, D and J gene segments were assigned by aligning CDR3 sequences to IMGT reference sequences. For a sequence to be retained, a match of at least six nucleotides to both a V gene segment and a J gene segment was required. Rearrangements were classified as productive when the CDR3 lacked stop codons and remained in frame with V and J, and all other rearrangements were classified as non-productive. Following IMGT convention, CDR3 was defined as the stretch from the second conserved V-encoded cysteine to the conserved J-encoded phenylalanine. The earlier analysis of roughly 590 of the donors excluded any sequence lacking an unambiguous match to a single V gene segment. An earlier analysis of just under 600 of the donors called V segments functional above 56.7% productive rearrangements and segregating when the between-donor standard deviation exceeded 5%. A statistical classification framework was developed to diagnose cytomegalovirus status using the catalog of TCR beta chain sequences. In a later analysis, V and J genes were assigned by comparing TCR nucleotide sequences against IMGT/GENE-DB human TR gene sequences. In a later analysis, CDR3 sequences and most-parsimonious VDJ recombination scenarios were assigned using the TCRdist pipeline. A later analysis defined each TCR beta chain by its CDR3 amino acid sequence plus V-gene family, and excluded reads lacking a unique V-gene family. To address suspected cross-contamination and a sequencing artifact, a later analysis removed approximately 600 highly shared, low-generation-probability nucleotide sequences. In a later analysis, a clonal expansion index for each public chain was calculated from normalized within-repertoire ranks of inferred template counts. Generation probabilities in a later analysis came from a VDJ recombination model fitted to out-of-frame rearrangements, and those results were checked against IGoR. A later analysis scored TCR-TCR, TCR-HLA and TCR-CMV co-occurrence with hypergeometric tests, applying a repertoire-size bias correction to TCR pairs. False discovery rates were estimated in a later analysis by permuting HLA or CMV assignments 20 times. In a later analysis, co-occurring TCRs were grouped with DBSCAN, and TCRdist sequence similarity was added when clustering was performed within HLA-allele-positive subsets. Repertoires with fewer than 30,000 or more than 120,000 public chains were left out of co-occurrence clustering, as were four to six repertoires with anomalous nucleotide sharing. Drawn from immuneACCESS, this table holds only the in-frame rearrangements with V and J called that TCRdb kept. Clones are partly lost; checked studies trace under half to an unresolved V gene and leave the rest unexplained. The DNA was the basis for D and trimming; V, J and clone size are from that table. The sample contains roughly 100,000 clones, 75% to 85% of them found a single time. About a tenth of the sample comes from the top ten.

The sample comes from a study of cytomegalovirus exposure and HLA in healthy donors (TCRdb year 2017). Turning to the overall study: In an earlier analysis of approximately 640 of the donors, less than 350 Gb of sequence data and 90 million to 130 million unique TCR beta sequences from roughly 190 million T cells were reported. To predict cytomegalovirus infection status, the study combined high-throughput TCR immunosequencing, statistical association of individual TCRs with disease status, and machine learning. A separate validation cohort of over 95 different subjects was used in addition to the roughly 640-subject first cohort. An early release that covered roughly 600 HLA-typed donors contained approximately 290 gigabases of sequencing data and 65 million to 100 million unique TCR sequences. Class I and class II HLA loci were covered by the typing at four-digit resolution. The study profiled the T cell repertoires of hundreds of subjects by immunosequencing and related them to cytomegalovirus serostatus. To decide whether each TCR beta V gene segment behaved as functional or pseudogenic, an earlier analysis of some 600 of the donors relied on high-throughput TCR beta sequencing. The study aimed to test whether cataloging public T cell receptors could reveal signatures of past pathogen exposure. In a later genetic analysis, genome-wide SNP genotypes for about 65% of the roughly 700 donors were used, and that subset was treated as a discovery cohort. Because of strong linkage in the cohort, roughly five DR-DQ haplotypes were treated as single units for association and clustering. Rather than drawing on any new phenotypic data, the later analysis identified candidate immune exposures from TCR beta sequences and the way those sequences occurred across donors. The number of donors typed differed by locus, with about 629-640 for A, B, C, DRB1 and DQB1, more than 500 for DQA1, over 600 for DPA1, and about 450 for DPB1. Donor age, sex, ethnicity and CMV serostatus were compiled alongside the repertoire data. Among almost 400 genotyped donors of the cohort, an average of about 240,000 unique TCR beta nucleotide sequences were sequenced per donor, 15% to 20% of them non-productive. All discovery cohort repertoires had been generated on a single sequencing platform. Of the 350 to 450 genotyped donors, 65% to 90% were placed in the genetic ancestry cluster associated with self-reported Caucasian donors. To study patterns of TCR occurrence, a later analysis re-analyzed previously published TCR beta repertoires from several hundred donors and added high-resolution HLA genotyping.

The paper's findings and limits, for the study overall: Several of the top co-occurrence clusters appeared to be linked to parvovirus B19, influenza, CMV and Epstein-Barr virus, according to a later analysis. The study gave a list of around 170 TCR beta chains associated with cytomegalovirus. In both the original and validation cohorts, the classifier was reported to diagnose cytomegalovirus status with high specificity and sensitivity. Across donors, most TCR sequences were observed very rarely, whereas some public TCRs were present in many individuals. A few of the identified cytomegalovirus-associated TCR beta chains were confirmed in vitro to be specific for cytomegalovirus antigens. The 87-base-pair reads could not distinguish some IMGT-functional V segments, including TRBV6-2 and TRBV6-3, so those segments were excluded. Broadly in line with IMGT annotations, most TCR beta V segments showed up in productive rearrangements about 87% or about 30% of the time in an earlier analysis of 587 of the donors. The cohort was sequenced for TCR beta chains only, and without alpha or paired-chain data the features that could be detected were limited. A later genetic analysis reported fewer N-insertions in productive TCRs among donors in an Asian-associated ancestry cluster than the 666-donor mean. V-gene and J-gene trimming of TCR beta chains was associated with a missense DCLRE1C variant in a later genetic analysis, and the association was replicated in an independent cohort. A further reported finding was that TCR beta sequences accurately predicted the HLA-A and HLA-B alleles for most subjects in the first cohort. Specific HLA alleles were associated with 15,000 to 20,000 TCR beta sequences at a false discovery rate of 0.05 in a later analysis. Linkage disequilibrium might explain the correlated functional status among segregating V segments, but an unknown experimental factor could not be ruled out. For the cohort, immune exposure information was limited to CMV serostatus. It was suggested by the authors that the approach could potentially be generalized to other disease states and immunological phenotypes. HLA typing was unavailable for some donors at each locus, so association tests used only the typed subset. In a later analysis, TCR association rates were found to vary across HLA loci, with the most associated TCRs seen for DRB1 alleles and the fewest for HLA-C alleles. The presence/absence analyses assumed that sequencing depth was roughly uniform across donors, and that assumption may not be true. Assigning TCR associations to individual alleles was difficult when HLA alleles, especially DR and DQ, strongly co-occurred. A cluster of highly shared sequence variants was judged likely to be a technical artifact of the sequencing pipeline. Compared with equally common non-associated chains, HLA-associated TCR beta chains in a later analysis were more clonally expanded and had lower generation probabilities. In a later analysis, most CMV-associated TCR beta chains were found to appear HLA-restricted, with HLA associations seemingly driven largely by CMV exposure. Because counts were too low, about 17 rarely observed V segments, including chromosome 9 orphons, were excluded from the earlier analysis of fewer than 650 of the donors.

The chain is assembled from TRBV2 and TRBJ2-7; matching of 6 bases hints at TRBD2 as the D gene. Sequenced sample: PBMCs. This TCR was sampled from a woman in her late teens or twenties in good health and CMV-seropositive. The bases are TGTGCCAGCAGTGACGGAGGGGCCTCAACAGCAGAGCAGTACTTC. Protein translation: CASSDGGASTAEQYF.